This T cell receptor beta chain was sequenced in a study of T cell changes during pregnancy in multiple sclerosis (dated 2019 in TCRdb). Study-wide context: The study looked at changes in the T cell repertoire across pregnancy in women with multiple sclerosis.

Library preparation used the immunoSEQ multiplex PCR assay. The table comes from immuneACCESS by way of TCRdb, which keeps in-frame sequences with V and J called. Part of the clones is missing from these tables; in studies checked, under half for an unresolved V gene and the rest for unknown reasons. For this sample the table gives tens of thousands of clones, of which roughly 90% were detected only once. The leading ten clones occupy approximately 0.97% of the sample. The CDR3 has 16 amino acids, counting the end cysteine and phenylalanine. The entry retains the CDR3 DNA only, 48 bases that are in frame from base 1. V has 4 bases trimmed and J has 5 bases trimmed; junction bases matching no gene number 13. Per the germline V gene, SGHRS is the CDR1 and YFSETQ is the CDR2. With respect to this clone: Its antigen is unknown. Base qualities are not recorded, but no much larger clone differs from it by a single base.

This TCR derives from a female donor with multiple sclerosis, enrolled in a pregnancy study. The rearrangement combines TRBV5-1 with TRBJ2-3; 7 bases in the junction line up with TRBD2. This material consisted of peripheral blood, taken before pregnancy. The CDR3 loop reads CASSAARDYHRDTQYF. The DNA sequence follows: TGCGCCAGCAGCGCAGCCCGGGACTACCACCGAGATACGCAGTATTTT.